One and the same sample provided the 27 T cell receptor beta chains below, sequenced in a study of CD8+CD57+ T cells in acquired aplastic anemia. Genomic DNA constituted the template upon which TCR beta VDJ and CDR3 profiling was performed. TCRdb re-derived calls from the reads in MiXCR, one entry per CDR3 protein. The top ten hold about 7.8% of the sample, which has about 220,000 distinct CDR3 sequences, around half seen once. Flow cytometry had shown expanded CD8+CD57+ cells in the patients chosen for sequencing. Sequencing was done on a sample of sorted CD4+, CD8+, or CD8+CD57+ T cells (not recorded which) from PBMCs. Every receptor here comes from a human donor with aplastic anemia.

In its sample, this clonotype was seen many times. V gene TRBV12-5 combines with J gene TRBJ1-5; 10 nucleotides agree with TRBD1. In germline, CDR1 is LGHNT, CDR2 FRNRAP. J lost 1 base, V lost 2 bases, and 5 bases had no gene match. The CDR3 runs to 17 residues. The DNA of the CDR3 is TGTGCTAGTGGTTTGCCCCGACAGGGGGCGAGCAATCAGCCCCAGCATTTT. Amino acid sequence: CASGLPRQGASNQPQHF.

This clonotype has a count of ten or more. DNA of the CDR3: TGTGCCAGCGTGTCAACTTTTGATGAGCAGTTCTTC. This codes for CASVSTFDEQFF. V is TRBV2 and J is TRBJ2-1; D not resolved. V dropped 8 bases and J dropped 8 bases, with 13 bases sitting between them. This CDR3 region has 12 residues. The germline CDR1 and CDR2 sequences are SNHLY and FYNNEI.

The V gene is TRBV6-2 or TRBV6-3, the J gene TRBJ1-5; D ambiguous. CDR3 size: 13 residues. The ends were cut back, 2 bases at V and 2 bases at J, with 4 bases in the middle. Per the germline V gene, CDR1 is MNHEY and CDR2 is SVGEGT. The CDR3 bases are TGTGCCAGCAGTTACACGGGCAATCAGCCCCAGCATTTT. The encoded protein is CASSYTGNQPQHF.

Turning to this clonotype: Germline is not matched at one junction end, which may reflect a read error. The rearrangement uses TRBV2 and TRBJ2-7; a possible D gene is TRBD2 (5 bases). This CDR3 contains 12 residues. Germline V gives CDR1 SNHLY, CDR2 FYNNEI. The CDR3 nucleotides read TGTGCCAGCAGTCGGGGTGAAGTCGAGAAGTACTTC. Residues: CASSRGEVEKYF.

V is TRBV2 and J is TRBJ2-1; TRBD2 aligns across 12 bases. CDR1 and CDR2 (germline): SNHLY, FYNNEI. J was trimmed by 6 bases and V by 4 bases; bases with no gene match: 7. The CDR3 totals 16 residues. This chain's CDR3 is CASSVTASGRANEQFF. The CDR3 DNA reads TGTGCCAGCAGTGTGACGGCTAGCGGGAGGGCCAATGAGCAGTTCTTC. Based on the CDR3 plus reference TRBV2 and TRBJ2-1, the full variable domain is EPEVTQTPSHQVTQMGQEVILRCVPISNHLYFYWYRQILGQKVEFLVSFYNNEISEKSEIFDDQFSVERPDGSNFTLKIRSTKLEDSAMYFCASSVTASGRANEQFFGPGTRLTVL.

This clonotype was seen ten or more times. The chain is built from TRBV7-3 and TRBJ2-2; the D gene is possibly TRBD1 (6 bases). Germline V gene data show CDR1 as SGHTA and CDR2 as FQGTGA. The CDR3 extends over 12 amino acids. V lost 6 bases and J lost 6, with 8 bases in between. The CDR3: CASRSGAGELFF. The CDR3 DNA sequence: TGTGCCAGCAGATCAGGGGCCGGGGAGCTGTTTTTT. Combining the CDR3 with reference TRBV7-3 and TRBJ2-2 gives the whole variable domain GAGVSQTPSNKVTEKGKYVELRCDPISGHTALYWYRQSLGQGPEFLIYFQGTGAADDSGLPNDRFFAVRPEGSVSTLKIQRTERGDSAVYLCASRSGAGELFFGEGSRLTVL.

This clonotype was observed a handful of times. The chain has TRBV7-3 and TRBJ2-2; 10 bases are shared with TRBD2. The V gene end was trimmed by 4 bases and the J gene end by 4 bases; junction bases not matched to a gene: 9. This CDR3 is 17 amino acids long. Germline CDR1 is SGHTA and CDR2 is FQGTGA. CDR3 protein: CASSSKAGGHSTGELFF. CDR3 DNA: TGTGCCAGCAGCTCAAAAGCGGGGGGGCACTCCACCGGGGAGCTGTTTTTT.

The rearrangement joins TRBV29-1 to TRBJ2-3; 8 bases agree with TRBD2. The CDR3 contains 12 residues. Unmatched junction bases numbered 3, after V lost 7 bases and J lost 3 bases. Germline V CDR1 and CDR2: SQVTM, ANQGSEA. The CDR3 reads CSGAGETDTQYF. The CDR3 region has the DNA TGCAGCGGAGCGGGAGAGACAGATACGCAGTATTTT.

Details on this clonotype: Given a much more abundant clone one base away, this may be a read error. The conserved phenylalanine or tryptophan is not found at the CDR3 terminus, so this likely reflects a read error. The chain couples TRBV19 to TRBJ2-1; D perhaps matches TRBD1 (7 bases). From germline, CDR1 is LNHDA and CDR2 SQIVND (reference sequence). CDR3 length equals 13 residues. In DNA, the CDR3 is TGTGCCGGTAGTGGGGCAGGGGGGAATGAGCAGTTCTGC. Residues: CAGSGAGGNEQFC.

This chain uses TRBV30 with TRBJ1-1, with D unresolved. CDR1 GTSNPN and CDR2 SVGIG come from the germline V gene (reference sequence). The CDR3 is 11 amino acids. Trimming removed 3 bases from V and 1 base from J, with 3 bases in between. This chain's CDR3 is CAWSRNTEAFF. The CDR3 DNA reads as TGTGCCTGGAGCAGGAACACTGAAGCTTTCTTT. The entire variable domain, with the rest obtained from reference TRBV30 and TRBJ1-1, is as follows: SQTIHQWPATLVQPVGSPLSLECTVEGTSNPNLYWYRQAAGRGLQLLFYSVGIGQISSEVPQNLSASRPQDRQFILSSKKLLLSDSGFYLCAWSRNTEAFFGQGTRLTVV.

This clonotype was found many times. J is TRBJ2-7 and V is TRBV7-9, with D hard to call. The V end lost 5 bases, the J end lost 3 bases, and 11 bases lay between the germline ends. The CDR3 runs to 13 residues. Germline CDR1 is SEHNR and CDR2 is FQNEAQ (reference sequence). The CDR3 loop reads CASSRPADYEQYF. In DNA, the CDR3 is TGTGCCAGCAGCCGACCGGCAGACTACGAGCAGTACTTC.

V is TRBV30 and J is TRBJ1-4, with TRBD1 matching over 9 bases. The CDR3 consists of 15 residues. From germline, CDR1 is GTSNPN and CDR2 SVGIG (reference sequence). J lost 9 bases, V lost 2 bases, and 10 bases had no gene match. This CDR3 reads CAWSRPGTGTKKLFF. Written as DNA, the CDR3 is TGTGCCTGGAGTAGACCCGGGACAGGGACTAAAAAACTGTTTTTT.

This clonotype was counted ten times or more. This rearrangement joins TRBV20-1 to TRBJ2-7; D possibly corresponds to TRBD2 (7 bases). V lost 0 bases to trimming and J lost 0 bases, with 12 bases between them. Germline V CDR1 and CDR2: DFQATT, SNEGSKA (reference sequence). CDR3 length equals 15 residues. CDR3 in amino acids: CSARDRGGGSYEQYF. CDR3 nucleotide sequence: TGCAGTGCTAGAGATAGGGGGGGGGGCTCCTACGAGCAGTACTTC.

The sample holds many counts of this clonotype. The chain recombines TRBV14 with TRBJ2-1; weak D call: TRBD2 (6 bases). V was trimmed by 3 bases and J by 0 bases, leaving 15 bases between them. Germline values: CDR1 SGHDN, CDR2 FVKESK. CDR3 length equals 17 residues. The CDR3 protein is CASSQGLYINSYNEQFF. Here the CDR3 DNA reads TGTGCCAGCAGCCAGGGACTTTACATCAACTCCTACAATGAGCAGTTCTTC.

The sample holds many counts of this clonotype. The chain couples TRBV7-9 to TRBJ1-4, with D hard to call. Germline CDR1 reads SEHNR; CDR2 reads FQNEAQ (reference sequence). Trimming removed 6 bases at V and 8 bases at J, with 7 bases between. The CDR3 spans 11 residues. The CDR3 bases are TGTGCCAGCAGTCTTCGGGAAAAACTGTTTTTT. Its protein is CASSLREKLFF.

V is TRBV20-1 and J is TRBJ2-7, with 15 nucleotides matching TRBD2. Germline lookup yields CDR1 DFQATT and CDR2 SNEGSKA (reference sequence). The CDR3 covers 15 residues. Trimming at V came to 5 bases and at J to 4 bases, leaving 6 bases not matched to a gene. The CDR3 is CSARTSGGERYEQYF. The CDR3 DNA reads TGCAGTGCTCGGACTAGCGGGGGGGAGAGGTACGAGCAGTACTTC.

This chain connects TRBV15 to TRBJ2-2; no clear D gene. V lost 1 base, J lost 3 bases, and 6 bases lay in between. CDR1 and CDR2 from the germline V gene are LNHNV and YYDKDF (reference sequence). The CDR3 covers 14 residues. CDR3 protein: CATSRVKDTGELFF. CDR3 DNA: TGTGCCACCAGCAGAGTCAAGGACACCGGGGAGCTGTTTTTT.

The chain is built from TRBV10-3 and TRBJ1-3; D is possibly TRBD1 (5 bases). Germline V lookup: CDR1 ENHRY, CDR2 SYGVKD. CDR3 length: 12 amino acids. The germline V and J ends were trimmed by 11 bases and 8 bases, with 16 bases remaining between them. CDR3 nucleotide sequence: TGTGCCGTATTAAAGGGAGGGGACACCATATATTTT. Encoded protein: CAVLKGGDTIYF.

This clonotype showed up just a few times. The J gene is TRBJ1-1, the V gene TRBV10-2; D gene unclear. V was shortened by 4 bases and J by 2 bases, with 8 bases between the two germline ends. Per germline, CDR1 WSHSY and CDR2 SAAADI. The CDR3 extends over 13 amino acids. CDR3 amino acids: CASSGAENTEAFF. Written as DNA, the CDR3 is TGCGCCAGCAGTGGGGCAGAAAACACTGAAGCTTTCTTT.

This clonotype was picked up many times. CDR3: CAWSTGVGYGYTF. The DNA for the CDR3 is TGTGCCTGGAGTACAGGGGTCGGCTATGGCTACACCTTC. V gene TRBV30 combines with J gene TRBJ1-2, with TRBD1 identical over 7 bases. Germline V gene data show CDR1 as GTSNPN and CDR2 as SVGIG (reference sequence). This CDR3 has 13 residues. The V gene end was trimmed by 2 bases and the J gene end by 4 bases; junction bases not matched to a gene: 4.

This clonotype was recorded many times. V usage is TRBV11-2 and J usage is TRBJ2-7; D is unresolved. This CDR3 contains 15 residues. Trimming pared 1 base from V and 7 bases from J, leaving 17 bases between. In germline, CDR1 is SGHAT, CDR2 FQNNGV. CDR3 sequence: CASSLARRDFREQYF. The CDR3 DNA sequence: TGTGCCAGCAGCTTAGCCAGGCGAGATTTCCGGGAGCAGTACTTC.

This clonotype was seen a handful of times. J is TRBJ1-4 and V is TRBV29-1, with TRBD1 matching 7 bases. The germline V gene has CDR1 SQVTM and CDR2 ANQGSEA. This CDR3 region has 14 residues. Germline trimming cut 5 bases from V and 4 bases from J; bases unmatched to any gene: 7. In DNA, the CDR3 is TGCAGCGTTCGGTGGGACAGAGATAATGAAAAACTGTTTTTT. Its translation is CSVRWDRDNEKLFF.

The V and J genes are TRBV7-2 and TRBJ2-7; D unclear. The germline gives CDR1 SGHTA, CDR2 FQGNSA. Trimming cost V 8 bases and J 4 bases, with 18 bases left between them. CDR3 length: 14 amino acids. The CDR3 nucleotides read TGTGCCAGCTCACCACGTCAACCAGGATACGAGCAGTACTTC. It yields the protein CASSPRQPGYEQYF.

V gene TRBV5-1 combines with J gene TRBJ1-2; maybe TRBD1 (5 bases). The CDR3 length is 14 residues. The V end lost 5 bases, the J end lost 11 bases, and 22 bases lay between the germline ends. The germline gives CDR1 SGHRS, CDR2 YFSETQ. Written as DNA, the CDR3 is TGCGCCAGCAGTTATGACCCAGAGAGGGGAGGTTACACCTTC. This codes for CASSYDPERGGYTF.

As for this clonotype: Compared with germline, one end of the junction differs, possibly owing to a read error. The chain recombines TRBV20-1 with TRBJ2-5; weak D call: TRBD2 (6 bases). The J call may be faulty, since TRBJ2-7 better matches the DNA end. Germline V gene data show CDR1 as DFQATT and CDR2 as SNEGSKA (reference sequence). The CDR3 is made up of 11 amino acids. For the CDR3, the DNA is TGTACGTGGGGGGATGCCTACGAGCAGTACTTC. As protein: CTWGDAYEQYF.

This clonotype was counted a few times. The genes are TRBV6-9 and TRBJ1-2, with 11 bases that match TRBD1. J gave up 2 bases and V 5 bases, and 10 bases lay outside the gene matches. The CDR3 loop spans 17 amino acids. Germline loops: CDR1 MNHGY, CDR2 SVAAGI. DNA of the CDR3: TGTGCCAGCAGTACCGGGACAGGGGGTGATTACAACTATGGCTACACCTTC. This codes for CASSTGTGGDYNYGYTF.

The V and J genes are TRBV19 and TRBJ2-2; unclear D gene. This CDR3 has 13 amino acids. Deletions cut 2 bases from V and 4 bases from J, with 5 bases between. Germline CDR1 is LNHDA and CDR2 is SQIVND (reference sequence). CDR3 in DNA: TGTGCCAGTAGTATATATCTCACCGGGGAGCTGTTTTTT. Amino acid sequence: CASSIYLTGELFF.